This T cell receptor beta chain comes out of a study of T-cell memory formation after mild COVID-19. After removal of 6 bases from V and 0 bases from J, the junction contained 12 bases not matched to a gene. The CDR3 covers 18 residues. Study-level results: Contracting clones from day 15 to 85 showed balanced CD4/CD8; later expanders favored CD4+.

MiXCR, applied by TCRdb to the 5' RACE reads, yields one record per CDR3 protein. The data contain under 700,000 distinct CDR3 sequences, around 21% of them seen just once; the ten biggest clones take up around 13%. Concerning this clonotype: The antigen is undetermined.

The clonotype originates from an adult woman who had mild COVID-19 (a few samples of this study predate the infection). Cell type and time point are not known. The V and J genes are TRBV12-3 or TRBV12-4 and TRBJ2-1; 9 bases fit TRBD2. The sample was PBMCs or a T cell subset sorted from them (not recorded which). CDR3 coding DNA: TGTGCCAGCAGCGGGGGACTAGCTCCCGAAAACTCCTACAATGAGCAGTTCTTC. Translated: CASSGGLAPENSYNEQFF.